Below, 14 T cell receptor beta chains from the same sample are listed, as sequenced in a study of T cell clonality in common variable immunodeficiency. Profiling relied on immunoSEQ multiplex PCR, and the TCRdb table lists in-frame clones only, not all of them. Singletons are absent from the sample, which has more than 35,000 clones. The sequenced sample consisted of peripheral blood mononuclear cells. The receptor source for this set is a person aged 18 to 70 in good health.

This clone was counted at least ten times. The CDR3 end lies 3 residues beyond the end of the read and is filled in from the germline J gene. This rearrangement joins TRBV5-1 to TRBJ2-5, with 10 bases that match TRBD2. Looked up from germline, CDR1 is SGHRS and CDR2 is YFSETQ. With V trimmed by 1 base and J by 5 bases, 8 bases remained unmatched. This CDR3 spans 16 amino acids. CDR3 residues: CASSLSLAGRGETQYF. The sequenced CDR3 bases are TGCGCCAGCAGCTTGTCACTAGCGGGACGGGGGGAGACC.

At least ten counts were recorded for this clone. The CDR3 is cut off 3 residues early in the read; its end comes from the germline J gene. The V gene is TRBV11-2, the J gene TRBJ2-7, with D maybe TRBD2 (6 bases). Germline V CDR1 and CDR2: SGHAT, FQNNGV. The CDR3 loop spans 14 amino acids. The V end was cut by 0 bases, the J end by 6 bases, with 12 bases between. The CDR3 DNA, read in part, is TGTGCCAGCAGCTTAGAATACGGGGGAGGCGAG. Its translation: CASSLEYGGGE. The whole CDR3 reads CASSLEYGGGEQYF.

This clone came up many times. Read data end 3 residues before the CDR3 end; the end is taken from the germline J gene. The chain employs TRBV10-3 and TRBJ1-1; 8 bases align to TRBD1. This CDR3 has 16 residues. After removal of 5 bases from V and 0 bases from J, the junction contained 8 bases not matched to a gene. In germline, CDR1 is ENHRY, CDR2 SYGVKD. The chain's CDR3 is CAISQSGTGMNTEAFF. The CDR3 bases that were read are TGTGCCATCAGTCAATCCGGGACAGGAATGAACACTGAA.

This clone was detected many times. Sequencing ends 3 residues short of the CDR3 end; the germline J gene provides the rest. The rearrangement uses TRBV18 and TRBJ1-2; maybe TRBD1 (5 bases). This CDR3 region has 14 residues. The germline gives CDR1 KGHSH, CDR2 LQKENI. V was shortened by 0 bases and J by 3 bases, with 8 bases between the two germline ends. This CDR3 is CASSPPSRDYGYTF. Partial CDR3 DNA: TGTGCCAGCTCACCACCATCCAGGGACTATGGC.

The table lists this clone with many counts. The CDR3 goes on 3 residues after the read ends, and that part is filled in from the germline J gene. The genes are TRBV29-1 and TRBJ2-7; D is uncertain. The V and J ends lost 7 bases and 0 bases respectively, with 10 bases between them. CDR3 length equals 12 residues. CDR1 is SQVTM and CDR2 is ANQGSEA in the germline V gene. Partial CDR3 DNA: TGCAGCGCTATTAAGAGCTCCTACGAG. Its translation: CSAIKSSYE. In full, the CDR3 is CSAIKSSYEQYF.

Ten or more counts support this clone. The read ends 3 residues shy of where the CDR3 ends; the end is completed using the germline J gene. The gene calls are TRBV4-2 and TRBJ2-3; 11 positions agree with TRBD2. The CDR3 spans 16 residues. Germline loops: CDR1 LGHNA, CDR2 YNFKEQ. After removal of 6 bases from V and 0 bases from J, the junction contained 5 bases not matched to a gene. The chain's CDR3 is CASRQLAGGSTDTQYF. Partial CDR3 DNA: TGTGCCAGCAGGCAATTAGCGGGAGGGAGCACAGATACG.

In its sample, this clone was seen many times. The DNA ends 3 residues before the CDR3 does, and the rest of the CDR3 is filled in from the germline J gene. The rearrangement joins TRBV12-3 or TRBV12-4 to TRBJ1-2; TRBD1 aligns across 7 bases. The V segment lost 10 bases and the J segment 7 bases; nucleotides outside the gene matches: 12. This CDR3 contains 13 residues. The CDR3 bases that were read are TGTGCCAACTCACAGGGGTTAAGCTCTGGC. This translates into CANSQGLSSG. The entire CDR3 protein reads CANSQGLSSGYTF.

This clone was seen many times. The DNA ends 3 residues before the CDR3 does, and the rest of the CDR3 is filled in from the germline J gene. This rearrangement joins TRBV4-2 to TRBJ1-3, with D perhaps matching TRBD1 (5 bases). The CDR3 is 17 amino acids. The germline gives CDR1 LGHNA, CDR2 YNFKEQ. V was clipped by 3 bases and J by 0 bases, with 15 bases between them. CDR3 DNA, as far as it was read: TGTGCCAGCAGCCAGACGGGGGGTCGCTTCTCTGGAAACACC. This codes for CASSQTGGRFSGNT. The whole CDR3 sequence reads CASSQTGGRFSGNTIYF.

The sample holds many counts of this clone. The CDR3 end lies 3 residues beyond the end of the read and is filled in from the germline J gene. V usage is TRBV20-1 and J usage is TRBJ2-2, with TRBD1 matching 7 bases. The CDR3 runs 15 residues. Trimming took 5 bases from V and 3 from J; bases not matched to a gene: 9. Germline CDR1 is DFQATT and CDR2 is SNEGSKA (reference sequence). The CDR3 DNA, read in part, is TGCAGTGCTCGCGACAGGGCTTACGACACCGGGGAG. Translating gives CSARDRAYDTGE. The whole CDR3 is CSARDRAYDTGELFF.

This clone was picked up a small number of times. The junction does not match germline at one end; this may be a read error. This CDR3 reads CANSLPSGTVPTEAFF. CDR3 DNA, as far as it was read: TGTGCCAACTCACTCCCCTCCGGGACAGTTCCCACTGAA. This chain joins TRBV18 and TRBJ1-1, with 7 bases matching TRBD1. Read sequence stops 3 residues before the CDR3 end, and the germline J gene provides the missing end. The CDR3 length is 16 residues. Per germline, CDR1 KGHSH and CDR2 LQKENI. Based on the CDR3 plus reference TRBV18 and TRBJ1-1, the full variable domain is NAGVMQNPRHLVRRRGQEARLRCSPMKGHSHVYWYRQLPEEGLKFMVYLQKENIIDESGMPKERFSAEFPKEGPSILRIQQVVRGDSAAYFCANSLPSGTVPTEAFFGQGTRLTVV.

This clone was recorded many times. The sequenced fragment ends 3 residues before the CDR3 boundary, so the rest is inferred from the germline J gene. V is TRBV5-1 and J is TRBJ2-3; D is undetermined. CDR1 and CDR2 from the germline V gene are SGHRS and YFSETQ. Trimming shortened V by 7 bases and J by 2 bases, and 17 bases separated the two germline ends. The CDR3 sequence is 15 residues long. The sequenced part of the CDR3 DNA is TGCGCCAGCCTCCGACGTGACACCTCCACAGATACG. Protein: CASLRRDTSTDT. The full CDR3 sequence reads CASLRRDTSTDTQYF. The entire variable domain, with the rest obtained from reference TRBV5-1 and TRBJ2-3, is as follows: KAGVTQTPRYLIKTRGQQVTLSCSPISGHRSVSWYQQTPGQGLQFLFEYFSETQRNKGNFPGRFSGRQFSNSRSEMNVSTLELGDSALYLCASLRRDTSTDTQYFGPGTRLTVL.

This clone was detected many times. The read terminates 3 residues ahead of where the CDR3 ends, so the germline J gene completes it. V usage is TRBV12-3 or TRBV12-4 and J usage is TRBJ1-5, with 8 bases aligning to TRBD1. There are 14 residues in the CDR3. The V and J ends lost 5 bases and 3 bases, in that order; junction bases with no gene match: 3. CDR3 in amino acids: CASSVDRDNQPQHF. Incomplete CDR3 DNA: TGTGCCAGCAGTGTGGACAGGGACAATCAGCCC.

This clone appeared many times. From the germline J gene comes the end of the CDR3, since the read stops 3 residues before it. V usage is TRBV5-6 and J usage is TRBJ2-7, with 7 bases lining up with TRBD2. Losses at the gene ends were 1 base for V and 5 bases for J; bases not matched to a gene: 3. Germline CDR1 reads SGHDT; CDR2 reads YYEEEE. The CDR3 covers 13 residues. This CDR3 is CASSLKGGDEQYF. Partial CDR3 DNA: TGTGCCAGCAGCTTGAAGGGAGGGGACGAG.

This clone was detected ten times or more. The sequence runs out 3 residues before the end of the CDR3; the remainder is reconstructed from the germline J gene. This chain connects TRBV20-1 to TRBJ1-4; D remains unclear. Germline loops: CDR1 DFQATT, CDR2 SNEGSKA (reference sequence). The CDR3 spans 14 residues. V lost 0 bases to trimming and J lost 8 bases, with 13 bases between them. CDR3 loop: CSARDNSLGEKLFF. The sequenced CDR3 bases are TGCAGTGCTAGAGACAACAGTTTAGGCGAAAAA.